The 27 T cell receptor beta chains listed next were all sequenced from one sample in a study of human T cells and chemical hapten exposure. TCRdb redid the calling of the RACE reads with MiXCR, one entry per CDR3 protein. The table lists roughly 380,000 distinct CDR3 sequences, about 5.1% of them singletons. Time point meaning: pre-sensitization, week 0. Regarding treatment: therapeutic diphenylcyclopropenone sensitization with weekly scalp DPC. The source was whole blood, collected in connection with sensitization to the hapten diphenylcyclopropenone (DPC). These receptors all stem from a woman aged 45-65 years with alopecia areata. Some clones in this sample may be carry-over from other donors' samples.

This chain links TRBV12-3 or TRBV12-4 with TRBJ1-3; TRBD1 agrees at 8 bases. The CDR3 runs 17 residues. The trim removed 5 bases at V and 2 bases at J, leaving 11 bases unmatched. In DNA form, the CDR3 reads TGTGCCAGCAGTCCTCCTCGACAGGGGTATGCTGGAAACACCATATATTTT. Translating gives CASSPPRQGYAGNTIYF.

The rearrangement uses TRBV6-1 and TRBJ2-7, with D perhaps being TRBD1 or TRBD2 (5 bases each). Germline V gene sequence: CDR1 MNHNS, CDR2 SASEGT. The V gene lost 4 bases and the J gene lost 2 bases, with 15 bases spanning the gap. The length of the CDR3 is 15 residues. The CDR3 protein is CASSARGALTYEQYF. CDR3 coding DNA: TGTGCCAGCAGTGCGAGAGGGGCACTAACCTACGAGCAGTACTTC.

This clonotype was seen repeatedly, ten times or more. The chain has TRBV29-1 and TRBJ2-5, with 10 bases identical to TRBD1. This CDR3 comprises 16 residues. CDR1 is SQVTM and CDR2 is ANQGSEA in the germline V gene. The ends lost 4 bases at V and 2 bases at J; junction bases unmatched: 10. The CDR3 DNA follows: TGCAGCGTTGGGGGGACAGGGGCCCTCCTTCAAGAGACCCAGTACTTC. This gives the protein CSVGGTGALLQETQYF.

This clonotype came up a few times. V usage is TRBV12-3 or TRBV12-4 and J usage is TRBJ2-3; D unresolved. The CDR3 is 11 residues long. The V gene lost 5 bases and the J gene lost 7 bases, with 7 bases spanning the gap. CDR3 residues: CASSPGYTQYF. In nucleotides, the CDR3 is TGTGCCAGCAGTCCCGGTTATACGCAGTATTTT.

The chain joins TRBV20-1 to TRBJ2-7; TRBD1 matches 8 bases. With V trimmed by 0 bases and J by 1 base, 8 bases remained unmatched. This CDR3 is built from 16 residues. Germline lookup yields CDR1 DFQATT and CDR2 SNEGSKA (reference sequence). CDR3 in amino acids: CSARDGGQGFSYEQYF. The CDR3 DNA reads TGCAGTGCTAGAGATGGAGGACAGGGCTTTTCCTACGAGCAGTACTTC.

This clonotype showed up just a few times. The chain carries TRBV9 and TRBJ2-3, with D perhaps assigned TRBD1 or TRBD2 (5 bases each). The CDR3 has 13 amino acids. Trimming removed 3 bases from V and 7 bases from J, with 12 bases in between. Looked up from germline, CDR1 is SGDLS and CDR2 is YYNGEE. The CDR3 spells CASSGDVHNTQYF. The CDR3 nucleotides are TGTGCCAGCAGCGGGGACGTCCATAATACGCAGTATTTT.

This clonotype was detected many times. The J gene is TRBJ2-7, the V gene TRBV4-2; 7 positions agree with TRBD1. This CDR3 contains 14 residues. With 0 bases clipped from V and 5 bases from J, the junction kept 4 bases outside the gene matches. Germline loops: CDR1 LGHNA, CDR2 YNFKEQ. CDR3 protein: CASSQDDRDHEQYF. The CDR3 DNA reads as TGTGCCAGCAGCCAAGATGACAGGGATCACGAGCAGTACTTC.

V gene TRBV30 combines with J gene TRBJ2-3; 7 bases fit TRBD1. The CDR3 totals 14 residues. V shed 4 bases and J 1 base; nucleotides not matched to a gene: 5. Germline CDR1 reads GTSNPN; CDR2 reads SVGIG (reference sequence). CDR3 bases: TGTGCCTGGACCGAGGGGGCCGGCACAGATACGCAGTATTTT. Protein: CAWTEGAGTDTQYF.

This clonotype was counted only a few times. The CDR3 region has the DNA TGTGCCACCAGCAGAGGGGGGGACCCTGGGGCCAACGTCCTGACTTTC. It translates to CATSRGGDPGANVLTF. V gene TRBV15 combines with J gene TRBJ2-6; a weak D match, TRBD2 (6 bases). Germline CDR1 LNHNV, CDR2 YYDKDF (reference sequence). The V and J ends lost 1 base and 2 bases respectively, with 9 bases between them. The CDR3 has 16 residues.

This clonotype has just a few counts. The chain couples TRBV29-1 to TRBJ2-7; the D gene is possibly TRBD1 (6 bases). Germline CDR1 is SQVTM and CDR2 is ANQGSEA. The CDR3 contains 11 residues. V gave up 7 bases and J gave up 5 bases, with 12 bases separating them. The CDR3 nucleotides read TGCAGCGCCAGGGGTTCCCACGAGCAGTACTTC. It translates to CSARGSHEQYF.

This clonotype was detected ten times or more. The rearrangement uses TRBV20-1 and TRBJ2-1, with D perhaps TRBD1 (7 bases). The CDR3 is 15 amino acids. The germline V gene encodes CDR1 DFQATT and CDR2 SNEGSKA (reference sequence). Trimming took 3 bases from V and 5 from J, leaving 17 bases between them. Here the CDR3 reads CSASSGGSWDNEQFF. As DNA, the CDR3 is TGCAGTGCTAGCTCAGGGGGGAGTTGGGACAATGAGCAGTTCTTC.

This clonotype was observed a few times. The chain uses TRBV7-9 and TRBJ2-2; no reliable D call. Germline V gives CDR1 SEHNR, CDR2 FQNEAQ (reference sequence). Trimming stripped 3 bases from V and 6 bases from J, with 8 bases between. This CDR3 region has 13 residues. This CDR3 is CASSFVVSGELFF. The CDR3 region has the DNA TGTGCCAGCAGCTTTGTAGTTTCCGGGGAGCTGTTTTTT. The whole variable domain, remainder taken from reference TRBV7-9 and TRBJ2-2, is DTGVSQNPRHKITKRGQNVTFRCDPISEHNRLYWYRQTLGQGPEFLTYFQNEAQLEKSRLLSDRFSAERPKGSFSTLEIQRTEQGDSAMYLCASSFVVSGELFFGEGSRLTVL.

This sequence joins TRBV5-1 and TRBJ1-1, with D perhaps TRBD1 (5 bases). The CDR3 runs to 15 residues. Germline assignment: CDR1 SGHRS and CDR2 YFSETQ. With 4 bases removed from V and 2 bases from J, the gap between germline ends came to 15 bases. CDR3 coding DNA: TGCGCCAGCAGCGCAGGGAGGGGAGGAAACACTGAAGCTTTCTTT. Protein product: CASSAGRGGNTEAFF.

This clonotype was seen at least ten times. V usage is TRBV7-9 and J usage is TRBJ2-5; D might be TRBD2 (6 bases). V gave up 0 bases and J gave up 5 bases, with 10 bases separating them. The V gene's germline CDR1 is SEHNR and CDR2 FQNEAQ (reference sequence). The CDR3 contains 14 residues. The CDR3 DNA is TGTGCCAGCAGCTTAGCGGAGGGGCGGGAGACCCAGTACTTC. The encoded protein is CASSLAEGRETQYF.

In its sample, this clonotype was seen many times. The rearrangement joins TRBV10-1 to TRBJ2-3; D remains ambiguous. The germline V gene has CDR1 WNHNN and CDR2 SYGVQD (reference sequence). The V and J ends lost 4 bases and 8 bases respectively, with 13 bases between them. This CDR3 comprises 13 residues. The chain's CDR3 is CASSGSGVGTQYF. In nucleotides, the CDR3 is TGCGCCAGCAGTGGAAGTGGGGTCGGTACGCAGTATTTT.

This clonotype was counted many times. The rearrangement links TRBV9 to TRBJ2-3, with no clear D. CDR1 is SGDLS and CDR2 is YYNGEE in the germline V gene. Trimming took off 2 bases at V and 2 bases at J, with 3 bases between the two ends. The CDR3 is 12 residues long. CDR3: CASSVFTDTQYF. DNA for the CDR3: TGTGCCAGCAGCGTCTTCACAGATACGCAGTATTTT.

The chain joins TRBV11-3 to TRBJ2-4; D ambiguous. This CDR3 is 13 amino acids long. Trimming left V 3 bases short and J 6 bases short, with 9 bases between. Germline CDR1 reads SGHNT; CDR2 reads YENEEA. CDR3: CASSLGAGNIQYF. The CDR3 coding sequence is TGTGCCAGCAGCTTGGGCGCAGGAAACATTCAGTACTTC.

This clonotype was recorded a few times. This rearrangement joins TRBV18 to TRBJ2-3; no reliable D call. V shed 2 bases and J shed 5 bases, with 5 bases lying between them. The CDR3 is 12 residues long. Germline lookup yields CDR1 KGHSH and CDR2 LQKENI. The CDR3 DNA sequence: TGTGCCAGCTCACCAATGGAAGATACGCAGTATTTT. It yields the protein CASSPMEDTQYF.

Ten or more counts support this clonotype. This sequence joins TRBV20-1 and TRBJ2-4; D ambiguous. The CDR3 totals 15 residues. Between the trimmed V and J ends, which lost 6 bases and 0 bases, there was a span of 15 bases. Germline CDR1 and CDR2: DFQATT and SNEGSKA (reference sequence). DNA for the CDR3: TGCAGTGCCGGGCTAATATTTGTAGCCAAAAACATTCAGTACTTC. It codes for CSAGLIFVAKNIQYF.

The chain employs TRBV29-1 and TRBJ2-1, with TRBD2 matching 7 bases. The CDR3 runs 13 residues. Germline V gene sequence: CDR1 SQVTM, CDR2 ANQGSEA. The V and J ends lost 2 bases and 3 bases, in that order; junction bases with no gene match: 1. Here the CDR3 DNA reads TGCAGCGTTGAACTAGCGGACTACAATGAGCAGTTCTTC. Residues: CSVELADYNEQFF.

This chain links TRBV4-1 with TRBJ2-1; 9 positions agree with TRBD1. CDR1 and CDR2 from the germline V gene are MGHRA and YSYEKL. The CDR3 loop spans 15 amino acids. V shed 5 bases and J 7 bases; nucleotides not matched to a gene: 9. The CDR3 nucleotides are TGCGCCAGCAGCGCCGGGGGGACAGGGTCTAATGAGCAGTTCTTC. It codes for CASSAGGTGSNEQFF.

This clonotype was picked up many times. V usage is TRBV7-8 and J usage is TRBJ2-2; tentatively, D is TRBD1 or TRBD2 (6 bases each). Germline V gives CDR1 SGHVS, CDR2 FQNEAQ. The V end lost 7 bases, the J end lost 3 bases, and 18 bases lay between the germline ends. The CDR3 consists of 16 residues. Here the CDR3 DNA reads TGTGCCAGCACCCCTTGGGCAAGGGGGGACACCGGGGAGCTGTTTTTT. It encodes CASTPWARGDTGELFF.

The chain joins TRBV5-6 to TRBJ2-1, with 14 bases aligning to TRBD2. This CDR3 comprises 17 residues. Germline CDR1 reads SGHDT; CDR2 reads YYEEEE. Trimming cost V 4 bases and J 7 bases; bases outside gene matches: 10. DNA of the CDR3: TGTGCCAGCAGCACCCCGGGACTAGCGGGGGAAGGGAATGAGCAGTTCTTC. Protein: CASSTPGLAGEGNEQFF.

This clonotype was detected ten times or more. V and J are TRBV5-1 and TRBJ2-5; D ambiguous. The CDR3 is 11 amino acids. The germline V and J ends were trimmed by 4 bases and 2 bases, with 3 bases remaining between them. The germline CDR1 and CDR2 sequences are SGHRS and YFSETQ. The chain's CDR3 is CASSEQETQYF. The CDR3 DNA sequence: TGCGCCAGCAGCGAACAAGAGACCCAGTACTTC. The whole variable domain, remainder taken from reference TRBV5-1 and TRBJ2-5, is KAGVTQTPRYLIKTRGQQVTLSCSPISGHRSVSWYQQTPGQGLQFLFEYFSETQRNKGNFPGRFSGRQFSNSRSEMNVSTLELGDSALYLCASSEQETQYFGPGTRLLVL.

This clonotype showed up just a few times. CDR3 nucleotide sequence: TGTGCCAGCAGCCAAAGGGAGAGGAACACTGAAGCTTTCTTT. Protein sequence: CASSQRERNTEAFF. This chain joins TRBV3-1 and TRBJ1-1; no firm D call. V was clipped by 2 bases and J by 1 base, with 8 bases between them. Germline V gene lookup returns CDR1 LGHDT and CDR2 YNNKEL (reference sequence). This CDR3 spans 14 amino acids.

This clonotype was detected ten times or more. The rearrangement joins TRBV12-3 or TRBV12-4 to TRBJ1-1; no clear D. Trimming removed 2 bases from V and 1 base from J, with 8 bases in between. The CDR3 sequence is 14 residues long. CDR3 DNA sequence: TGTGCCAGCAGTTTACGAAGGGAGAACACTGAAGCTTTCTTT. Translation: CASSLRRENTEAFF.

The gene calls are TRBV15 and TRBJ2-1, with 10 nucleotides matching TRBD2. The trim removed 0 bases at V and 3 bases at J, leaving 14 bases unmatched. The CDR3 has 20 residues. CDR1 and CDR2 from the germline V gene are LNHNV and YYDKDF (reference sequence). CDR3 sequence reads: CATSRDPGIEREGVYNEQFF. The CDR3 coding sequence is TGTGCCACCAGCAGAGATCCGGGGATCGAGCGGGAGGGCGTCTACAATGAGCAGTTCTTC.